This T cell receptor (beta chain) originates from a study of T-cell reconstitution after alpha-beta-depleted transplantation in children. This clonotype was seen more than once but under ten times. Its antigen is still unknown. Unique molecular identifiers were incorporated into the prepared TCRbeta library. Using its own MiXCR run on the PCR reads, TCRdb lists one record per CDR3 protein. The repertoire has about 460,000 distinct CDR3 sequences, about an eighth of them found once; the top ten carry 14%. General study results and limits: Elevated TCRbeta diversity at day 60 was traced, in some patients, to surviving recipient T cells and thymic progenitors. As was reported, about two months after transplant, alpha-beta T cells came from several hundred expanded graft clones. A year had passed since transplant, and T-cell counts and diversity by then came mostly from newly produced T cells.

This CDR3 is built from 12 residues. Trimming cost V 6 bases and J 16 bases; bases outside gene matches: 8. CDR1 is MNHNS and CDR2 is SASEGT in the germline V gene. The sample in question was PBMCs, mostly from graft donor cells, obtained 180 days after TCRalphabeta/CD19-depleted stem cell transplant. This clonotype was sampled from a female patient aged 2-15 years who had a stem cell transplant for aplastic anemia, so the T cells may come from the graft donor. The rearrangement uses TRBV6-1 and TRBJ2-1, with 11 positions matching TRBD2. The CDR3 region is CASSRLAGLLFF. CDR3 sequence (DNA): TGTGCCAGCAGCAGACTAGCGGGATTGTTATTCTTC.